This passage covers 27 T cell receptor beta chains from one sample sequenced in a study of radiation and T cells in renal cell carcinoma (dated by TCRdb to 2020 to 2022). Explained via the paper, the time point label denotes: blood 2 weeks post-SBRT. The treatment or condition label here, explained by the study, means: 15 Gy SBRT to primary tumor, nephrectomy 4 weeks later. Library prep was done by the immunoSEQ multiplex PCR assay. Held by TCRdb, this immuneACCESS table contains in-frame sequences only and omits some clones. Under half of the omission traces to an unresolved V gene where checked; the cause of the rest is unknown. The sample has roughly 60,000 clones on record, around 78% of them singletons. In total, the top ten clones hold 6.8% of the sample. This material consisted of blood, taken from a patient whose treatment included radiotherapy and nephrectomy. The receptor set was obtained from a man aged 60-69 years with renal cell carcinoma.

This clone appeared once. The chain is built from TRBV6-5 and TRBJ2-2; D unresolved. This CDR3 spans 15 amino acids. Looked up from germline, CDR1 is MNHEY and CDR2 is SVGAGI. V shed 5 bases and J shed 4 bases, with 14 bases lying between them. The CDR3 DNA sequence: TGTGCCAGCAGTCCCCGCGTGGGTGCCACCGGGGAGCTGTTTTTT. Amino acid sequence: CASSPRVGATGELFF.

This clone came up once. The rearrangement links TRBV14 to TRBJ1-2, with 8 bases fitting TRBD1. The CDR3 runs 14 residues. V dropped 0 bases and J dropped 6; count of bases not matched to a gene: 3. Germline V CDR1 and CDR2: SGHDN, FVKESK. Here the CDR3 reads CASSQDRDRHGYTF. DNA of the CDR3: TGTGCCAGCAGCCAAGATCGGGACAGGCATGGCTACACCTTC.

V is TRBV5-6 and J is TRBJ1-3; D is perhaps TRBD1 (5 bases). Germline V gene lookup returns CDR1 SGHDT and CDR2 YYEEEE. V lost 0 bases, J lost 4 bases, and 5 bases lay in between. This CDR3 has 13 amino acids. The chain's CDR3 is CASSLDRGNTIYF. DNA of the CDR3: TGTGCCAGCAGCTTGGACAGGGGAAACACCATATATTTT.

The V gene is TRBV6-6, the J gene TRBJ2-3, with 9 positions matching TRBD1. This CDR3 contains 12 residues. The germline V gene encodes CDR1 MNHNY and CDR2 SVGAGI (reference sequence). Trimming took 5 bases from V and 9 from J; bases not matched to a gene: 3. This chain's CDR3 is CASSPGQGTQYF. In DNA, the CDR3 is TGTGCCAGCAGTCCCGGACAGGGGACGCAGTATTTT.

This chain joins TRBV6-6 and TRBJ1-5, with 11 nucleotides matching TRBD1. V was clipped by 6 bases and J by 6 bases; unmatched bases: 7. The CDR3 is 15 amino acids. Germline V gene data show CDR1 as MNHNY and CDR2 as SVGAGI (reference sequence). This chain's CDR3 is CASSPRTGGSQPQHF. The CDR3 nucleotides are TGTGCCAGCAGCCCCAGGACAGGGGGCAGTCAGCCCCAGCATTTT.

The chain couples TRBV11-2 to TRBJ2-7; D possibly matches TRBD1 or TRBD2 (6 bases each). The CDR3 contains 16 residues. V shed 0 bases and J shed 6 bases, with 18 bases lying between them. The germline CDR1 and CDR2 sequences are SGHAT and FQNNGV. The CDR3 nucleotides read TGTGCCAGCAGCTTAGATCTAGGTGGGGGGCATAGCGAGCAGTACTTC. Protein sequence: CASSLDLGGGHSEQYF. The whole variable domain, remainder taken from reference TRBV11-2 and TRBJ2-7, is EAGVAQSPRYKIIEKRQSVAFWCNPISGHATLYWYQQILGQGPKLLIQFQNNGVVDDSQLPKDRFSAERLKGVDSTLKIQPAKLEDSAVYLCASSLDLGGGHSEQYFGPGTRLTVT.

The table lists this clone with a count of one. The rearrangement uses TRBV4-3 and TRBJ2-2; D gene ambiguous. This CDR3 region has 12 residues. V lost 3 bases to trimming and J lost 4 bases, with 3 bases between them. Germline lookup yields CDR1 LGHNA and CDR2 YSLEER. The CDR3 loop reads CASSQGTGELFF. CDR3 coding DNA: TGCGCCAGCAGCCAGGGCACCGGGGAGCTGTTTTTT.

This clone occurred once. The chain employs TRBV28 and TRBJ2-5; tentative D call: TRBD1 (6 bases). The CDR3 runs to 14 residues. Trimming took off 6 bases at V and 3 bases at J, with 14 bases between the two ends. Germline values: CDR1 MDHEN, CDR2 SYDVKM. CDR3 coding DNA: TGTGCCAGCAGCGTAGGGGGAGTGGAAGAGACCCAGTACTTC. It is translated as CASSVGGVEETQYF.

The chain is built from TRBV5-1 and TRBJ1-4, with 12 bases that match TRBD1. Germline trimming cut 4 bases from V and 6 bases from J; bases unmatched to any gene: 4. The CDR3 is 15 amino acids. Germline V gene data show CDR1 as SGHRS and CDR2 as YFSETQ. The CDR3 region has the DNA TGCGCCAGCAGCGGCGGGACAGGGGGCGATGAAAAACTGTTTTTT. Its translation is CASSGGTGGDEKLFF.

The chain recombines TRBV11-2 with TRBJ2-2, with TRBD2 identical over 12 bases. Germline values: CDR1 SGHAT, CDR2 FQNNGV. After removal of 5 bases from V and 8 bases from J, the junction contained 9 bases not matched to a gene. This CDR3 contains 16 residues. CDR3 sequence (DNA): TGTGCCAGCAGCCCCCCTAGCGGGGGGGCTCCGGGGGAGCTGTTTTTT. Encoded protein: CASSPPSGGAPGELFF.

The chain joins TRBV5-6 to TRBJ2-1; 10 nucleotides line up with TRBD2. The CDR3 runs 16 residues. V was pared by 5 bases and J by 9 bases, with 14 bases of the junction left unmatched. Germline CDR1 SGHDT, CDR2 YYEEEE. CDR3 nucleotides: TGTGCCAGCAGTCTACAGCGGGAGGGCCTCTGGGGTGAGCAGTTCTTC. Residues: CASSLQREGLWGEQFF.

J is TRBJ2-6 and V is TRBV15; the D call may be TRBD1 or TRBD2 (6 bases each). The germline CDR1 and CDR2 sequences are LNHNV and YYDKDF (reference sequence). CDR3 length: 18 residues. V lost 4 bases to trimming and J lost 4 bases, with 20 bases between them. The CDR3 DNA follows: TGTGCCACCAGCAAAGAGAAAGGGGGGTCGGCAGGGGCCAACGTCCTGACTTTC. Its translation is CATSKEKGGSAGANVLTF.

The chain uses TRBV2 and TRBJ1-1; possibly TRBD1 for D (6 bases). This CDR3 spans 13 amino acids. Germline-derived CDR1 and CDR2 are SNHLY and FYNNEI. Trimming took 3 bases from V and 4 from J, leaving 9 bases between them. The CDR3 DNA follows: TGTGCCAGCAGTGATGAGGACAGCACTGAAGCTTTCTTT. Translated: CASSDEDSTEAFF.

The chain recombines TRBV6-4 with TRBJ2-5; D remains unclear. The germline CDR1 and CDR2 sequences are MRHNA and SNTAGT. Trimming left V 5 bases short and J 5 bases short, with 12 bases between. This CDR3 contains 13 residues. CDR3 nucleotide sequence: TGTGCCAGCAGTCTAGAACCGGAGGAGACCCAGTACTTC. Translated: CASSLEPEETQYF.

This chain uses TRBV6-1 with TRBJ1-2, with TRBD1 matching 8 bases. There are 17 residues in the CDR3. Germline loops: CDR1 MNHNS, CDR2 SASEGT. V was pared by 4 bases and J by 5 bases, with 15 bases of the junction left unmatched. In DNA, the CDR3 is TGTGCCAGCAGTGGCCGGGACAGGAGGCTCGAGCATTATGGCTACACCTTC. Protein: CASSGRDRRLEHYGYTF.

This clone has just one count. J is TRBJ1-2 and V is TRBV29-1; D remains unclear. Germline CDR1 is SQVTM and CDR2 is ANQGSEA. V lost 2 bases and J 4 bases, leaving 11 bases between the germline ends. CDR3 size: 13 residues. CDR3 bases: TGCAGCGTTGAAACCCTTTTGGGCTATGGCTACACCTTC. Translating it yields CSVETLLGYGYTF.

The chain carries TRBV7-9 and TRBJ1-1; a possible D gene is TRBD1 (6 bases). The CDR3 covers 16 residues. Germline V gives CDR1 SEHNR, CDR2 FQNEAQ (reference sequence). Trimming pared 1 base from V and 0 bases from J, leaving 12 bases between. CDR3 sequence reads: CASSLGVGGLNTEAFF. The CDR3 coding sequence is TGTGCCAGCAGCTTAGGGGTGGGGGGCCTGAACACTGAAGCTTTCTTT.

This clone is a singleton in its sample. CDR3 DNA: TGTGCCAGCAGCTTAGTCCAGGGGGCAAACTATGGCTACACCTTC. As protein: CASSLVQGANYGYTF. The chain couples TRBV7-2 to TRBJ1-2, with TRBD1 identical over 8 bases. The CDR3 loop spans 15 amino acids. Germline trimming cut 1 base from V and 2 bases from J; bases unmatched to any gene: 3. The V gene's germline CDR1 is SGHTA and CDR2 FQGNSA.

The V gene is TRBV2, the J gene TRBJ1-6, with D possibly being TRBD1 (5 bases). V was pared by 11 bases and J by 5 bases, with 19 bases between. Looked up from germline, CDR1 is SNHLY and CDR2 is FYNNEI. This CDR3 spans 15 amino acids. The CDR3 loop is CALRSRGFDNSPLHF. CDR3 nucleotides: TGTGCCTTGCGATCTCGGGGCTTCGATAATTCACCCCTCCACTTT.

This clone was counted only a few times. The gene calls are TRBV18 and TRBJ2-5; D unresolved. This CDR3 spans 13 amino acids. CDR1 is KGHSH, CDR2 LQKENI, per germline. V shed 3 bases and J shed 5 bases, with 10 bases lying between them. The CDR3: CASSPQKRETQYF. As DNA, the CDR3 is TGTGCCAGCTCACCCCAAAAGAGGGAGACCCAGTACTTC.

This clone was seen a single time. V is TRBV10-3 and J is TRBJ1-4, with D possibly matching TRBD1 (5 bases). Germline CDR1 and CDR2: ENHRY and SYGVKD. With 0 bases removed from V and 7 bases from J, the gap between germline ends came to 12 bases. CDR3 length: 15 amino acids. The CDR3 sequence is CAISESIGAGEKLFF. DNA of the CDR3: TGTGCCATCAGTGAGTCGATCGGGGCAGGTGAAAAACTGTTTTTT.

This clone was seen just once. The genes are TRBV5-1 and TRBJ1-4; D remains unclear. This CDR3 has 14 residues. Per the germline V gene, CDR1 is SGHRS and CDR2 is YFSETQ. V lost 2 bases to trimming and J lost 5 bases, with 10 bases between them. CDR3 DNA: TGCGCCAGCAGCTTCGAAAGTAAAAATGAAAAACTGTTTTTT. This sequence encodes CASSFESKNEKLFF.

The table lists this clone with a few counts. This chain joins TRBV2 and TRBJ1-5; D is undetermined. This CDR3 is 13 amino acids long. The germline V and J ends were trimmed by 8 bases and 0 bases, with 8 bases remaining between them. Per the germline V gene, CDR1 is SNHLY and CDR2 is FYNNEI. CDR3 protein: CASSGNSNQPQHF. DNA of the CDR3: TGTGCCAGCTCTGGAAATAGCAATCAGCCCCAGCATTTT.

This chain joins TRBV7-9 and TRBJ2-7, with D tentatively TRBD2 (5 bases). Per the germline V gene, CDR1 is SEHNR and CDR2 is FQNEAQ (reference sequence). The germline V and J ends were trimmed by 2 bases and 1 base, with 12 bases remaining between them. There are 15 residues in the CDR3. The chain's CDR3 is CASSLRGTGSYEQYF. The DNA for the CDR3 is TGTGCCAGCAGCTTACGGGGTACCGGATCCTACGAGCAGTACTTC.

The rearrangement links TRBV7-2 to TRBJ2-7; D is perhaps TRBD2 (6 bases). Germline lookup yields CDR1 SGHTA and CDR2 FQGNSA. V dropped 8 bases and J dropped 6 bases, with 14 bases sitting between them. CDR3 length: 12 residues. The CDR3 DNA is TGTGCCAGCCGGGGGACTCCTCGCGAGCAGTACTTC. Translated, it gives CASRGTPREQYF.

This chain joins TRBV7-2 and TRBJ1-2; 7 bases map to TRBD1. The CDR3 has 14 amino acids. Germline trimming cut 2 bases from V and 13 bases from J; bases unmatched to any gene: 13. Per germline, CDR1 SGHTA and CDR2 FQGNSA. The CDR3 loop is CASSLKGATGWATF. Here the CDR3 DNA reads TGTGCCAGCAGCTTAAAGGGGGCGACAGGGTGGGCCACCTTC. Filled out from reference TRBV7-2 and TRBJ1-2, the complete variable domain reads GAGVSQSPSNKVTEKGKDVELRCDPISGHTALYWYRQSLGQGLEFLIYFQGNSAPDKSGLPSDRFSAERTGGSVSTLTIQRTQQEDSAVYLCASSLKGATGWATFGSGTRLTVV.

V gene TRBV29-1 combines with J gene TRBJ2-5, with 11 bases matching TRBD2. The CDR3 spans 14 residues. Germline values: CDR1 SQVTM, CDR2 ANQGSEA. V dropped 8 bases and J dropped 5; count of bases not matched to a gene: 10. CDR3 in DNA: TGCAGCATCTCGACTAGCGGGGTTAGGGAGACCCAGTACTTC. Residues: CSISTSGVRETQYF.